This record looks at one T cell receptor beta chain sequence and its context. The antigen is unknown. The CDR3 is made up of 15 amino acids. V gave up 3 bases and J gave up 6 bases; unmatched junction bases: 6. Germline V CDR1 and CDR2: SNHLY, FYNNEI. This record belongs to a study of cytomegalovirus exposure and HLA in healthy donors. Using immunoSEQ multiplex PCR, the repertoire was profiled, and TCRdb retains in-frame clones only, with some absent. The data show 110,000 to 150,000 clones, 88% seen once. Points from the study as a whole: Cytomegalovirus-associated TCR beta chains were listed, numbering approximately 150.

The chain uses TRBV2 and TRBJ1-5; 9 bases match TRBD1. Sequenced: PBMCs. This TCR was recovered from a woman in her late teens or twenties in good health and CMV-seropositive. The CDR3 DNA follows: TGTGCCAGCAGTGAGAGACAGGGGGTTGTTCAGCCCCAGCATTTT. It encodes CASSERQGVVQPQHF. Filled out from reference TRBV2 and TRBJ1-5, the complete variable domain reads EPEVTQTPSHQVTQMGQEVILRCVPISNHLYFYWYRQILGQKVEFLVSFYNNEISEKSEIFDDQFSVERPDGSNFTLKIRSTKLEDSAMYFCASSERQGVVQPQHFGDGTRLSIL.